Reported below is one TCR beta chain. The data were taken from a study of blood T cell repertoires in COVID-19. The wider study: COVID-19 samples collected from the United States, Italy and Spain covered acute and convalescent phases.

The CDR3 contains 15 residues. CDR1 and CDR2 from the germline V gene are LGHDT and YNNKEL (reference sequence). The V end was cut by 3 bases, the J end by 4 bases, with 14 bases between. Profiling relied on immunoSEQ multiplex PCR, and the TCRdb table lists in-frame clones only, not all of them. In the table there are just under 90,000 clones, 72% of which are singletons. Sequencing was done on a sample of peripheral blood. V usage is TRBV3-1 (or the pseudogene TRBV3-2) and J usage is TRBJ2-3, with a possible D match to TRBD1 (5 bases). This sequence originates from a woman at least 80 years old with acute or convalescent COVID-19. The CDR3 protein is CASSHSLLGADTQYF. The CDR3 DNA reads TGTGCCAGCAGCCACAGCCTTCTAGGGGCAGATACGCAGTATTTT.